Detailed here is one TCR beta chain. Its antigen is currently unknown. Measured with immunoSEQ multiplex PCR; TCRdb has only the in-frame clones, and not every one. The sample lists more than 140,000 clones, about 91% seen once, with less than 2.5% in the top ten. The CDR3 is made up of 13 amino acids. The ends were cut back, 8 bases at V and 6 bases at J, with 14 bases in the middle. Germline V CDR1 and CDR2: SGHNT, YENEEA. These data are taken from a study of T cell responses to AZD1222 COVID-19 vaccine. General observations from the study: As reported, nearly half of all spike-specific TCRs target variant regions that are unmutated.

Material: peripheral blood, obtained on day 0 of AZD1222 vaccination. The chain has TRBV11-3 and TRBJ2-1; possibly TRBD2 for D (6 bases). This receptor was taken from an adult in good health. The CDR3 sequence is CASGTGAGNEQFF. In DNA, the CDR3 is TGTGCCAGCGGGACGGGAGCGGGCAATGAGCAGTTCTTC.